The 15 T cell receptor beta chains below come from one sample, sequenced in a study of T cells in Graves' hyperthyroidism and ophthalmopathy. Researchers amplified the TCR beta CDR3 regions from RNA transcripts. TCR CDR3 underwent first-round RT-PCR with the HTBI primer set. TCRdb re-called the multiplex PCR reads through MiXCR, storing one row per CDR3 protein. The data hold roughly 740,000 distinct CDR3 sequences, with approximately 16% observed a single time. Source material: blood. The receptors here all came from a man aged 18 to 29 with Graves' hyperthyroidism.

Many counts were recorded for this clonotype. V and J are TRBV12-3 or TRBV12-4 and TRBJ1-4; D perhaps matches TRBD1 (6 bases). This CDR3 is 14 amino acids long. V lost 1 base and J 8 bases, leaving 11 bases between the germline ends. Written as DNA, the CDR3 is TGTGCCAGCAGTTTAGTAGCAGGGGCGGAAAAACTGTTTTTT. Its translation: CASSLVAGAEKLFF.

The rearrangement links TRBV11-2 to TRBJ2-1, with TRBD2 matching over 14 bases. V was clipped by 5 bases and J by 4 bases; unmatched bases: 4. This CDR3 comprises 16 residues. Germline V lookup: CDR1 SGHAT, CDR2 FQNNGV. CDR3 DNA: TGTGCCAGCAGCCGACTAGCGGGAGGGATATACAATGAGCAGTTCTTC. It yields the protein CASSRLAGGIYNEQFF.

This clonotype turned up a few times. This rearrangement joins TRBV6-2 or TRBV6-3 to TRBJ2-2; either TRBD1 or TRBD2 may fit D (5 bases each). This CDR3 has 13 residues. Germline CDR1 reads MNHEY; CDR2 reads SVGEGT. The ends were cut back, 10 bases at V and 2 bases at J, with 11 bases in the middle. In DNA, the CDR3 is TGTGCCACACGGGGCGAAAACACCGGGGAGCTGTTTTTT. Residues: CATRGENTGELFF.

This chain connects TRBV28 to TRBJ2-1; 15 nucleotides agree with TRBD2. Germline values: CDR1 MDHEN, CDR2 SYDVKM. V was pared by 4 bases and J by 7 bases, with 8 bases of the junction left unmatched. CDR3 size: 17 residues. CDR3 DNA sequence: TGTGCCAGCAGTTCCATCTTCGGGACTAGCGGGAGGAATGAGCAGTTCTTC. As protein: CASSSIFGTSGRNEQFF.

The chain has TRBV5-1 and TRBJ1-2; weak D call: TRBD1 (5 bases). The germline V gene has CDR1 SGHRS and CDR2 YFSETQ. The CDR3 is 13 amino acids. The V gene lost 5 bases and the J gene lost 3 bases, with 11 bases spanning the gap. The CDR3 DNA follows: TGCGCCAGCAGTGCGGACACGTACTATGGCTACACCTTC. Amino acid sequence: CASSADTYYGYTF. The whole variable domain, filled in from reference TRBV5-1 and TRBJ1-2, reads KAGVTQTPRYLIKTRGQQVTLSCSPISGHRSVSWYQQTPGQGLQFLFEYFSETQRNKGNFPGRFSGRQFSNSRSEMNVSTLELGDSALYLCASSADTYYGYTFGSGTRLTVV.

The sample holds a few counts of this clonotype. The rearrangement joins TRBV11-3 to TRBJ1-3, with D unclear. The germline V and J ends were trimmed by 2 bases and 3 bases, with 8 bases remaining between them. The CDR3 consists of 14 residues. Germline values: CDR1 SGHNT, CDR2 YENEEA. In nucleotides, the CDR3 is TGTGCCAGCAGCTTAACAGAAGATGGAAACACCATATATTTT. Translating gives CASSLTEDGNTIYF. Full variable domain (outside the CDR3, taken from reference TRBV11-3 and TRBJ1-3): EAGVVQSPRYKIIEKKQPVAFWCNPISGHNTLYWYLQNLGQGPELLIRYENEEAVDDSQLPKDRFSAERLKGVDSTLKIQPAELGDSAVYLCASSLTEDGNTIYFGEGSWLTVV.

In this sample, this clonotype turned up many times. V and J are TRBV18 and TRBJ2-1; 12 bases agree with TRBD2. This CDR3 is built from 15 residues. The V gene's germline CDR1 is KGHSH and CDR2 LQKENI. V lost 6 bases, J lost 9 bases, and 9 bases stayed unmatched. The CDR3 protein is CASSEPTSGRGEQFF. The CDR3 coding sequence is TGTGCCAGCTCCGAACCGACTAGCGGGAGAGGTGAGCAGTTCTTC. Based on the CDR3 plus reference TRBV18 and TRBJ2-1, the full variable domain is NAGVMQNPRHLVRRRGQEARLRCSPMKGHSHVYWYRQLPEEGLKFMVYLQKENIIDESGMPKERFSAEFPKEGPSILRIQQVVRGDSAAYFCASSEPTSGRGEQFFGPGTRLTVL.

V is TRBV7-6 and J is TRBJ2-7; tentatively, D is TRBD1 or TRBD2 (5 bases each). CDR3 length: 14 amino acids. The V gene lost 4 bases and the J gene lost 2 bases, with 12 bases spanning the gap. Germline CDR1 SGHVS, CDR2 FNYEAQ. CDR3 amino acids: CASSSGTQAYEQYF. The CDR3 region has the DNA TGTGCCAGCAGCTCCGGGACGCAAGCCTACGAGCAGTACTTC.

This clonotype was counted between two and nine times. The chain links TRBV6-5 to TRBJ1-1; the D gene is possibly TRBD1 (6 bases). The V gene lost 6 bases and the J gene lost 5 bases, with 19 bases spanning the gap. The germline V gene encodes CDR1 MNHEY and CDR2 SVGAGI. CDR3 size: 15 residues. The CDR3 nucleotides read TGTGCCAGCAGCTACACAGGGTCGCTGGGGACTGAAGCTTTCTTT. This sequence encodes CASSYTGSLGTEAFF.

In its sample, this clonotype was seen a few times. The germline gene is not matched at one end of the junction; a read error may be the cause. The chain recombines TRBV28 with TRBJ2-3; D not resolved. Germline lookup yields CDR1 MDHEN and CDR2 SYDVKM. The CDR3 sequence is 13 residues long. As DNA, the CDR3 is TGTGCCAGCGTCTTTTCCGGCACAGACACGCAGTATTTT. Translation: CASVFSGTDTQYF. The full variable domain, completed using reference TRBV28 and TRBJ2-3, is DVKVTQSSRYLVKRTGEKVFLECVQDMDHENMFWYRQDPGLGLRLIYFSYDVKMKEKGDIPEGYSVSREKKERFSLILESASTNQTSMYLCASVFSGTDTQYFGPGTRLTVL.

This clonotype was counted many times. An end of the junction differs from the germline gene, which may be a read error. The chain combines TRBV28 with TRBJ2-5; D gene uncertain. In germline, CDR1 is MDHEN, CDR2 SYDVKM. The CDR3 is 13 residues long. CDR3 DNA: TGTGCCGGCAGGAACCCTGGCGTAGAGACCCAGTACTTC. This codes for CAGRNPGVETQYF. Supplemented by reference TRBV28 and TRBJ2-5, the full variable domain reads DVKVTQSSRYLVKRTGEKVFLECVQDMDHENMFWYRQDPGLGLRLIYFSYDVKMKEKGDIPEGYSVSREKKERFSLILESASTNQTSMYLCAGRNPGVETQYFGPGTRLLVL.

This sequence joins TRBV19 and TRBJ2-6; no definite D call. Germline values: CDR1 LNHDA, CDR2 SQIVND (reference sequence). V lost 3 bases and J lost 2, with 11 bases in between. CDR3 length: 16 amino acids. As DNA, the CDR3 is TGTGCCAGTAGTATGTTTCAGGTAGCTGGGGCCAACGTCCTGACTTTC. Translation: CASSMFQVAGANVLTF.

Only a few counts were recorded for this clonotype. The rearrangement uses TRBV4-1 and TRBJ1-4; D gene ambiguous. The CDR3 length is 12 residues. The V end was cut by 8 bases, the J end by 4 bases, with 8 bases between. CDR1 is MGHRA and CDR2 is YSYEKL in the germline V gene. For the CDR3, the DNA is TGCGCCAGCCGACGGAGTAATGAAAAACTGTTTTTT. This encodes CASRRSNEKLFF.

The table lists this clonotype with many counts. DNA for the CDR3: TGTGCCAGCAGCGATACCCCCGAGACAGGGGGGAAGACCCAGTACTTC. Protein: CASSDTPETGGKTQYF. This chain connects TRBV28 to TRBJ2-5; 9 bases are shared with TRBD1. The V segment lost 6 bases and the J segment 6 bases; nucleotides outside the gene matches: 14. Germline assignment: CDR1 MDHEN and CDR2 SYDVKM. The CDR3 extends over 16 amino acids.

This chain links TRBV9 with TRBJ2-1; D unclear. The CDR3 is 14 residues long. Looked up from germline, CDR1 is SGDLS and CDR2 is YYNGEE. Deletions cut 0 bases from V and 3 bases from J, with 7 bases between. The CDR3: CASSVVTDYNEQFF. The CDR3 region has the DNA TGTGCCAGCAGCGTAGTAACAGACTACAATGAGCAGTTCTTC.